These T cell receptor beta chains were read from a single sample in a study of a mutant IDH1 vaccine in newly diagnosed glioma. What these receptors recognize is not known. TCRdb keeps only in-frame clones here, not all; method: immunoSEQ multiplex PCR. The table records roughly 39,000 clones, approximately 80% of them present only once. This specimen consisted of PBMCs, obtained from a glioma patient whose treatment included an IDH1 peptide vaccine. The receptor set was obtained from a man aged 35-49 years with glioma. Each CDR3 is given with its conserved first and last residue. Fields, in order: D gene, clone size, J gene, V gene, CDR3 protein, CDR3 DNA. D genes are given only for firm matches. Where a row states a size, it is once, few, many or the class of an expanded clone; other rows omit it.

D gene: NA; clone size: NA; J gene: TRBJ1-6; V gene: TRBV2; CDR3 protein: CASSEAPRSRSNSPLHF; CDR3 DNA: TGTGCCAGCAGTGAGGCCCCTAGGTCGAGGAGTAATTCACCCCTCCACTTT
D gene: TRBD2; clone size: NA; J gene: TRBJ2-7; V gene: TRBV2; CDR3 protein: CASSGIRLAGGPVVEQYF; CDR3 DNA: TGTGCCAGCAGTGGGATTCGACTAGCGGGGGGGCCGGTTGTTGAGCAGTACTTC
D gene: NA; clone size: NA; J gene: TRBJ1-1; V gene: TRBV27; CDR3 protein: CARADKNTEAFF; CDR3 DNA: TGTGCCAGGGCAGACAAAAACACTGAAGCTTTCTTT
D gene: TRBD1; clone size: NA; J gene: TRBJ2-7; V gene: TRBV6-5; CDR3 protein: CASRGQGVGYEQYF; CDR3 DNA: TGTGCCAGCAGGGGACAGGGGGTAGGGTACGAGCAGTACTTC
D gene: NA; clone size: medium-sized; J gene: TRBJ2-7; V gene: TRBV13; CDR3 protein: CASSRTDSTPYEQYF; CDR3 DNA: TGTGCCAGCAGTCGCACTGACAGTACCCCCTACGAGCAGTACTTC
D gene: TRBD1; clone size: NA; J gene: TRBJ2-7; V gene: TRBV2; CDR3 protein: CASTHSGGATYEQYF; CDR3 DNA: TGTGCCAGCACCCATTCAGGGGGTGCAACCTACGAGCAGTACTTC
D gene: TRBD1; clone size: NA; J gene: TRBJ1-2; V gene: TRBV6-1; CDR3 protein: CASRRPGGRGYTF; CDR3 DNA: TGTGCCAGCCGGCGCCCAGGGGGGAGGGGCTACACCTTC
D gene: TRBD1; clone size: NA; J gene: TRBJ1-1; V gene: TRBV19; CDR3 protein: CASGQGIWTEAFF; CDR3 DNA: TGTGCCAGTGGACAGGGGATTTGGACTGAAGCTTTCTTT
D gene: TRBD1; clone size: NA; J gene: TRBJ1-1; V gene: TRBV19; CDR3 protein: CASRTVGTGIEAFF; CDR3 DNA: TGTGCCAGTAGGACAGTGGGGACAGGGATTGAAGCTTTCTTT
D gene: TRBD1; clone size: few; J gene: TRBJ1-1; V gene: TRBV14; CDR3 protein: CASSPERATGRGTEAFF; CDR3 DNA: TGTGCCAGCAGTCCTGAGCGGGCGACAGGGCGGGGAACTGAAGCTTTCTTT
D gene: NA; clone size: NA; J gene: TRBJ1-3; V gene: TRBV25-1; CDR3 protein: CASTPITGNTIYF; CDR3 DNA: TGTGCCAGCACCCCGATTACTGGAAACACCATATATTTT
D gene: TRBD2; clone size: NA; J gene: TRBJ2-2; V gene: TRBV6-1; CDR3 protein: CASSELAGIVRELFF; CDR3 DNA: TGTGCCAGCAGTGAACTAGCGGGGATTGTGCGAGAGCTGTTTTTT
D gene: NA; clone size: NA; J gene: TRBJ2-1; V gene: TRBV6-5; CDR3 protein: CASTSGRAYNEQFF; CDR3 DNA: TGTGCCAGCACCTCGGGGCGGGCCTACAATGAGCAGTTCTTC
D gene: NA; clone size: NA; J gene: TRBJ1-6; V gene: TRBV18; CDR3 protein: CASFNSRNSPLHF; CDR3 DNA: TGTGCCAGCTTCAATTCTCGGAATTCACCCCTCCACTTT
D gene: TRBD2; clone size: few; J gene: TRBJ2-3; V gene: TRBV30; CDR3 protein: CAWSGLAGKADTQYF; CDR3 DNA: TGTGCCTGGAGTGGGCTAGCGGGGAAGGCAGATACGCAGTATTTT
D gene: TRBD1; clone size: NA; J gene: TRBJ1-2; V gene: TRBV27; CDR3 protein: CASSRPGQDGYTF; CDR3 DNA: TGTGCCAGCAGTAGACCGGGACAGGATGGCTACACCTTC
D gene: TRBD2; clone size: NA; J gene: TRBJ2-1; V gene: TRBV7-2; CDR3 protein: CASSLVATSGYNEQFF; CDR3 DNA: TGTGCCAGCAGCTTAGTCGCTACTAGCGGGTACAATGAGCAGTTCTTC
D gene: NA; clone size: NA; J gene: TRBJ1-6; V gene: TRBV19; CDR3 protein: CASSSLGRGSPLHF; CDR3 DNA: TGTGCCAGTTCTTCACTCGGCAGGGGCTCACCCCTCCACTTT
D gene: TRBD2; clone size: NA; J gene: TRBJ2-5; V gene: TRBV7-8; CDR3 protein: CASSLSPGLAGGSRETQYF; CDR3 DNA: TGTGCCAGCAGCTTAAGTCCGGGACTAGCGGGGGGTTCCCGAGAGACCCAGTACTTC
D gene: TRBD1; clone size: NA; J gene: TRBJ2-6; V gene: TRBV10-2; CDR3 protein: CASSENRGSSGANVLTF; CDR3 DNA: TGCGCCAGCAGTGAGAACAGGGGAAGCTCTGGGGCCAACGTCCTGACTTTC
D gene: NA; clone size: NA; J gene: TRBJ1-1; V gene: TRBV6-4; CDR3 protein: CASRKGTENTEAFF; CDR3 DNA: TGTGCCAGCAGGAAAGGAACAGAGAACACTGAAGCTTTCTTT
D gene: TRBD2; clone size: NA; J gene: TRBJ2-2; V gene: TRBV10-2; CDR3 protein: CASSSLAGVDTGELFF; CDR3 DNA: TGCGCCAGCAGTTCTCTAGCGGGGGTCGATACCGGGGAGCTGTTTTTT
D gene: TRBD2; clone size: NA; J gene: TRBJ2-3; V gene: TRBV2; CDR3 protein: CASSDKPTGLADRGYRDTQYF; CDR3 DNA: TGTGCCAGCAGCGACAAGCCGACGGGACTAGCGGACCGAGGGTACAGAGATACGCAGTATTTT
D gene: NA; clone size: few; J gene: TRBJ1-3; V gene: TRBV6-5; CDR3 protein: CASSFDSGNTIYF; CDR3 DNA: TGTGCCAGCAGTTTCGACTCTGGAAACACCATATATTTT
D gene: NA; clone size: NA; J gene: TRBJ1-2; V gene: TRBV10-2; CDR3 protein: CASSGTGFSKYGYTF; CDR3 DNA: TGCGCCAGCAGTGGTACAGGGTTCTCCAAGTATGGCTACACCTTC
D gene: TRBD1; clone size: NA; J gene: TRBJ1-2; V gene: TRBV6-1; CDR3 protein: CASSDGQELYGYTF; CDR3 DNA: TGTGCCAGCAGTGATGGACAGGAGCTATATGGCTACACCTTC
D gene: TRBD1; clone size: NA; J gene: TRBJ1-5; V gene: TRBV7-8; CDR3 protein: CASSHDRGQPQHF; CDR3 DNA: TGTGCCAGCAGCCACGACAGGGGCCAGCCCCAGCATTTT
D gene: NA; clone size: once; J gene: TRBJ2-5; V gene: TRBV5-1; CDR3 protein: CASSLTGTQETQYF; CDR3 DNA: TGCGCCAGCAGTTTAACCGGGACACAAGAGACCCAGTACTTC
D gene: NA; clone size: NA; J gene: TRBJ1-1; V gene: TRBV2; CDR3 protein: CASLGRMNTEAFF; CDR3 DNA: TGTGCCAGCCTGGGACGGATGAACACTGAAGCTTTCTTT
D gene: NA; clone size: few; J gene: TRBJ2-1; V gene: TRBV4-1; CDR3 protein: CASSQDRDNNEQFF; CDR3 DNA: TGCGCCAGCAGCCAAGACAGGGACAACAATGAGCAGTTCTTC
D gene: TRBD1; clone size: NA; J gene: TRBJ1-1; V gene: TRBV19; CDR3 protein: CATSSRDRVNTEAFF; CDR3 DNA: TGTGCCACTAGTAGTCGGGACAGAGTGAACACTGAAGCTTTCTTT
D gene: NA; clone size: NA; J gene: TRBJ1-4; V gene: TRBV5-1; CDR3 protein: CASSLGHRDPATNEKLFF; CDR3 DNA: TGCGCCAGCAGCTTGGGGCACAGGGACCCTGCAACTAATGAAAAACTGTTTTTT
D gene: NA; clone size: NA; J gene: TRBJ1-1; V gene: TRBV7-8; CDR3 protein: CASSLAGREWVNTEAFF; CDR3 DNA: TGTGCCAGCAGCTTAGCGGGCCGGGAGTGGGTGAACACTGAAGCTTTCTTT
D gene: TRBD2; clone size: NA; J gene: TRBJ2-1; V gene: TRBV4-2; CDR3 protein: CASSQAQRGGGYNEQFF; CDR3 DNA: TGTGCCAGCAGCCAAGCTCAGCGCGGGGGAGGGTACAATGAGCAGTTCTTC
D gene: NA; clone size: NA; J gene: TRBJ2-2; V gene: TRBV5-1; CDR3 protein: CASKELANTGELFF; CDR3 DNA: TGCGCCAGCAAAGAGCTGGCGAACACCGGGGAGCTGTTTTTT
D gene: NA; clone size: NA; J gene: TRBJ2-1; V gene: TRBV15; CDR3 protein: CATSRVGQGGDEQFF; CDR3 DNA: TGTGCCACCAGCAGAGTAGGCCAGGGGGGCGATGAGCAGTTCTTC
D gene: NA; clone size: NA; J gene: TRBJ1-6; V gene: TRBV5-1; CDR3 protein: CASSLEGPQTYNSPLHF; CDR3 DNA: TGCGCCAGCAGCTTGGAGGGGCCACAGACCTATAATTCACCCCTCCACTTT
D gene: NA; clone size: NA; J gene: TRBJ2-5; V gene: TRBV7-2; CDR3 protein: CASSPRQGWSQYF; CDR3 DNA: TGTGCCAGCAGCCCTCGTCAAGGTTGGTCCCAGTACTTC
D gene: NA; clone size: NA; J gene: TRBJ2-2; V gene: TRBV27; CDR3 protein: CASSLGFPPGELFF; CDR3 DNA: TGTGCCAGCAGTTTAGGGTTCCCCCCCGGGGAGCTGTTTTTT
D gene: TRBD1; clone size: NA; J gene: TRBJ2-7; V gene: TRBV4-2; CDR3 protein: CASSQDDGTGGKEQYF; CDR3 DNA: TGTGCCAGCAGCCAAGATGACGGGACAGGGGGAAAAGAGCAGTACTTC
D gene: TRBD1; clone size: NA; J gene: TRBJ1-6; V gene: TRBV18; CDR3 protein: CASSPRGDSNSPLHF; CDR3 DNA: TGTGCCAGCTCCCCTCGGGGGGACAGTAATTCACCCCTCCACTTT
D gene: NA; clone size: NA; J gene: TRBJ2-7; V gene: TRBV11-2; CDR3 protein: CASSLGTPYEQYF; CDR3 DNA: TGTGCCAGCAGCTTAGGTACCCCTTACGAGCAGTACTTC
D gene: TRBD1; clone size: once; J gene: TRBJ2-7; V gene: TRBV6-5; CDR3 protein: CASRGTGYGYEQYF; CDR3 DNA: TGTGCCAGCAGAGGGACAGGGTACGGCTACGAGCAGTACTTC
D gene: NA; clone size: NA; J gene: TRBJ2-7; V gene: TRBV5-5; CDR3 protein: CASSLGPTGGGSSYEQYF; CDR3 DNA: TGTGCCAGCAGCTTGGGTCCGACAGGCGGGGGCTCCTCCTACGAGCAGTACTTC
D gene: NA; clone size: NA; J gene: TRBJ2-7; V gene: TRBV15; CDR3 protein: CATSRDRGSYEQYF; CDR3 DNA: TGTGCCACCAGCAGAGATAGGGGTTCCTACGAGCAGTACTTC
D gene: NA; clone size: NA; J gene: TRBJ2-3; V gene: TRBV4-1; CDR3 protein: CASSQDAVAADTQYF; CDR3 DNA: TGCGCCAGCAGCCAAGATGCGGTAGCGGCAGATACGCAGTATTTT
D gene: NA; clone size: NA; J gene: TRBJ2-2; V gene: TRBV10-2; CDR3 protein: CASRVQGRGTGELFF; CDR3 DNA: TGCGCCAGCAGGGTACAGGGAAGGGGCACCGGGGAGCTGTTTTTT
D gene: TRBD2; clone size: NA; J gene: TRBJ2-7; V gene: TRBV6-5; CDR3 protein: CASRLGLAGEQYF; CDR3 DNA: TGTGCCAGCAGACTGGGACTAGCGGGGGAGCAGTACTTC
D gene: NA; clone size: NA; J gene: TRBJ1-4; V gene: TRBV13; CDR3 protein: CASSLLGANEKLFF; CDR3 DNA: TGTGCCAGCAGCTTGTTAGGGGCTAATGAAAAACTGTTTTTT